What follows are 9 T cell receptor beta chains derived from one specimen sequenced in a study of PD-L1 blockade in urothelial cancer. Regarding time point: peripheral blood 6 weeks after treatment start. Using immunoSEQ multiplex PCR, the repertoire was profiled, and TCRdb retains in-frame clones only, with some absent. The sample carries around 100,000 clones, approximately 90% recorded once. This specimen was PBMCs, taken around atezolizumab (anti-PD-L1) treatment. These receptors all come from a man in his sixties with urothelial cancer.

The sample holds one count of this clone. The V gene is TRBV9, the J gene TRBJ2-5, with 11 bases aligning to TRBD2. This CDR3 comprises 19 residues. V shed 3 bases, J shed 7 bases, and the junction held 20 bases outside the gene matches. The germline CDR1 and CDR2 sequences are SGDLS and YYNGEE. In DNA, the CDR3 is TGTGCCAGCAGCGCCCTCCCGAACCCCGGGACTAGCGGAGCCCCGACCCAGTACTTC. It translates to CASSALPNPGTSGAPTQYF.

This chain joins TRBV10-1 and TRBJ1-1, with D hard to call. The V gene's germline CDR1 is WNHNN and CDR2 SYGVQD (reference sequence). There are 10 residues in the CDR3. Trimming shortened V by 9 bases and J by 9 bases, and 11 bases separated the two germline ends. The CDR3 spells CARGRDKAFF. The CDR3, as DNA: TGCGCCAGAGGGAGGGATAAAGCTTTCTTT.

V usage is TRBV4-2 and J usage is TRBJ1-2; D is uncertain. The CDR3 sequence is 15 residues long. Germline CDR1 LGHNA, CDR2 YNFKEQ. Trimming cost V 0 bases and J 3 bases, with 11 bases left between them. CDR3 protein: CASSQDLNSYYGYTF. As DNA, the CDR3 is TGTGCCAGCAGCCAAGATCTAAACAGTTACTATGGCTACACCTTC.

This chain uses TRBV5-4 with TRBJ1-4; 7 nucleotides match TRBD1. Unmatched junction bases numbered 4, after V lost 3 bases and J lost 5 bases. The CDR3 runs to 14 residues. Germline values: CDR1 SGHNT, CDR2 YYREEE (reference sequence). The CDR3 loop is CASSWDSRNEKLFF. For the CDR3, the DNA is TGTGCCAGCAGCTGGGACAGCAGAAATGAAAAACTGTTTTTT.

The chain recombines TRBV30 with TRBJ1-5; D uncertain. CDR3 size: 15 residues. The V end was cut by 2 bases, the J end by 2 bases, with 13 bases between. Germline V gene lookup returns CDR1 GTSNPN and CDR2 SVGIG (reference sequence). CDR3 nucleotide sequence: TGTGCCTGGAGTAAGGAGACCGGAGGCAATCAGCCCCAGCATTTT. Its translation: CAWSKETGGNQPQHF.

This clone was observed once. The rearrangement joins TRBV6-5 to TRBJ1-2; 8 bases fit TRBD1. CDR1 is MNHEY, CDR2 SVGAGI, per germline. Trimming at V came to 2 bases and at J to 6 bases, leaving 5 bases not matched to a gene. This CDR3 comprises 14 residues. The CDR3 is CASSYATGDDGYTF. For the CDR3, the DNA is TGTGCCAGCAGTTACGCGACAGGGGACGATGGCTACACCTTC.

The rearrangement links TRBV7-2 to TRBJ2-5, with a weak D call TRBD2 (5 bases). CDR3 size: 13 residues. The V end lost 5 bases, the J end lost 1 base, and 8 bases lay between the germline ends. The germline V gene encodes CDR1 SGHTA and CDR2 FQGNSA. The CDR3 sequence is CASSPRGQETQYF. The CDR3 DNA is TGTGCCAGCAGCCCCCGGGGCCAAGAGACCCAGTACTTC. Based on the CDR3 plus reference TRBV7-2 and TRBJ2-5, the full variable domain is GAGVSQSPSNKVTEKGKDVELRCDPISGHTALYWYRQSLGQGLEFLIYFQGNSAPDKSGLPSDRFSAERTGGSVSTLTIQRTQQEDSAVYLCASSPRGQETQYFGPGTRLLVL.

In DNA form, the CDR3 reads TGTGCCACCAGCAGTTGGGACACTTTCGCGAACACCGGGGAGCTGTTTTTT. It encodes CATSSWDTFANTGELFF. The chain recombines TRBV15 with TRBJ2-2, with D tentatively TRBD1 (6 bases). Germline V gives CDR1 LNHNV, CDR2 YYDKDF (reference sequence). This CDR3 contains 17 residues. The V end lost 3 bases, the J end lost 0 bases, and 14 bases lay between the germline ends.

This rearrangement joins TRBV4-3 to TRBJ2-3; weak D call: TRBD2 (6 bases). Germline loops: CDR1 LGHNA, CDR2 YSLEER. The CDR3 has 15 amino acids. The ends were cut back, 1 base at V and 2 bases at J, with 10 bases in the middle. The CDR3: CASSQGASATDTQYF. In DNA form, the CDR3 reads TGCGCCAGCAGCCAAGGGGCTAGCGCCACAGATACGCAGTATTTT.